This T cell receptor beta chain was captured by sequencing in a study of breast tumors, draining lymph nodes, adjacent tissues. V lost 2 bases and J lost 8, with 19 bases in between. The CDR3 extends over 17 amino acids. Germline V gene lookup returns CDR1 MGHRA and CDR2 YSYEKL. Axillary draining lymph nodes of breast cancer patients supplied the node samples. A single record per CDR3 protein comes from TCRdb applying MiXCR to the multiplex PCR reads. Among under 300,000 distinct CDR3 sequences listed, roughly a third were seen once. In the case of this clonotype: Antigen: not known.

Study-wide results and limits: Findings are consistent with lymph node origin and intratumoral expansion of most tumor T cells. Compared with lymph nodes, tumors were less diverse; compared with nontumor tissue, more.

Sequenced input: axillary lymph node tissue. The V call is TRBV4-1, the J call TRBJ1-6; D possibly corresponds to TRBD1 (5 bases). The receptor's source is a female donor with breast cancer. Some clones in this sample may be carry-over from other donors' samples. CDR3 coding DNA: TGCGCCAGCAGCCAATGGGCGATTGGAGGGGAAGATTCACCCCTCCACTTT. Its translation is CASSQWAIGGEDSPLHF.